This T cell receptor (beta chain) originates from a study of OX40 agonist ivuxolimab in advanced cancers. Study as a whole: Enrolled patients in dose escalation had cancers that were hepatocellular carcinoma, melanoma, renal cell or head and neck cancer. Mean age approximately 55 years, range roughly 20 to 85; around 80% male. Findings and limits, study-wide: Expanded clones tended on average to be more numerous among CD8+ T cells than CD4+. Dosing at 0.1 to 3.0 mg/kg was accompanied by clonal expansion of CD4+ and CD8+ blood T cells by week 6.

Only in-frame clones appear in the TCRdb table, and some are missing; sequencing was by immunoSEQ multiplex PCR. In the table there are some 65,000 clones, roughly 87% of which are singletons. Looked up from germline, CDR1 is MGHDK and CDR2 is SYGVNS. The CDR3 covers 16 residues. The ends were cut back, 4 bases at V and 1 base at J, with 16 bases in the middle. Concerning this clone: Its antigen is unknown.

This rearrangement joins TRBV25-1 to TRBJ1-1; possibly TRBD1 for D (6 bases). The sample consisted of CD4+ or CD8+ T cells sorted from blood, taken in a trial of the OX40 agonist ivuxolimab. The TCR originated in an adult with an advanced solid tumor such as melanoma, head and neck, liver or kidney cancer. The CDR3 protein is CASSGLGGLGNTEAFF. The CDR3 bases are TGTGCCAGCAGTGGGCTTGGGGGGCTGGGGAACACTGAAGCTTTCTTT.